Reported below is one T cell receptor beta chain. Its target is unknown. Possible read error: a much larger clone is one base away. The CDR3 ends on some other residue instead of the conserved phenylalanine or tryptophan, so this is likely a read error. The data stem from a study of blood T cells in healthy people across ages. Findings and caveats of the study: Age advanced and TCR beta diversity per million T cells fell, roughly linearly.

The use of a sample-barcoded 5' primer and a J-beta primer mix characterized a second PCR of about 7 to 12 cycles. TCRdb ran MiXCR on the 5' RACE reads and lists one entry per CDR3 protein. The sample carries 590,000 or so distinct CDR3 sequences, approximately 30% recorded once. V gave up 5 bases and J gave up 0 bases; unmatched junction bases: 3. This CDR3 has 14 residues. Germline assignment: CDR1 LNHNV and CDR2 YYDKDF (reference sequence). The rearrangement links TRBV15 to TRBJ1-2, with 7 bases aligning to TRBD1. This sequence originates from a woman older than 75 in good health. The sample consisted of blood. CDR3 sequence: CATSVGTANYGYTC. For the CDR3, the DNA is TGTGCCACCAGCGTCGGGACAGCTAACTATGGCTACACCTGC.